These T cell receptor beta chains were read from a single sample in a study of shared clonotypes between healthy human individuals. Repertoires were generated with immunoSEQ multiplex PCR, while TCRdb's copy carries only in-frame clones and drops some. Here the sample spans about 2 million clones, about 94% being singletons. Sequenced input: naive CD8+ T cells sorted from blood. The source of these receptors is a man between 18 and 29 years old in good health. Both conserved end residues are part of each CDR3. Fields, in order: V gene, J gene, CDR3 length, D gene, clone size, CDR3 DNA, CDR3 protein. The D gene is left open where the match is weak. The size of a clone is reported for some rows only, either as once, few or many, or as a class for expanded clones.

TRBV27	TRBJ2-5	11	.	.	TGTGCCAGCAGTTCCATGGGGACCCAGTACTTC	CASSSMGTQYF
TRBV7-9	TRBJ1-4	15	.	.	TGTGCCAGCAGCTTAGCGGACGGGCCTAATGAAAAACTGTTTTTT	CASSLADGPNEKLFF
TRBV6-5	TRBJ1-1	15	.	.	TGTGCCAGCAGTTACGAGGGGTGGCCGAACACTGAAGCTTTCTTT	CASSYEGWPNTEAFF
TRBV27	TRBJ2-7	13	TRBD2	.	TGTGCCAGCAGTACGGGACTAACCTACGAGCAGTACTTC	CASSTGLTYEQYF
TRBV9	TRBJ2-5	15	.	.	TGTGCCAGCAGCGAAGGAGGGACTGTACAAGAGACCCAGTACTTC	CASSEGGTVQETQYF
TRBV18	TRBJ1-2	13	TRBD1	.	TGTGCCAGCTCGCCGACAGGGGGCGCGGGCTACACCTTC	CASSPTGGAGYTF
TRBV7-9	TRBJ2-3	15	TRBD2	.	TGTGCCAGCAGCTTCGGCGGGGGGGCGGAAGATACGCAGTATTTT	CASSFGGGAEDTQYF
TRBV29-1	TRBJ2-6	13	.	.	TGCAGCGTGATGATCCCTGGGGCCAACGTCCTGACTTTC	CSVMIPGANVLTF
TRBV6-5	TRBJ2-3	15	.	.	TGTGCCAGCAGCTACTCGGAAGGCGGGGGCGATACGCAGTATTTT	CASSYSEGGGDTQYF
TRBV30	TRBJ1-6	12	.	.	TGTGCCAGCGGGAGTGGGCAATCACCCCTCCACTTT	CASGSGQSPLHF
TRBV29-1	TRBJ1-1	14	.	.	TGCAGCGTTGAGGGTAAGGAATTGAACACTGAAGCTTTCTTT	CSVEGKELNTEAFF
TRBV11-2	TRBJ2-2	16	TRBD2	.	TGTGCCAGCAGCTTAGTCGCGGGAGCGAACACCGGGGAGCTGTTTTTT	CASSLVAGANTGELFF
TRBV27	TRBJ1-2	13	.	.	TGTGCCAGCAGTCCGGGAATGACTGGAGGCTACACCTTC	CASSPGMTGGYTF
TRBV2	TRBJ1-1	13	TRBD1	.	TGTGCCAGCAACCCGACAGGGAGCACTGAAGCCTTCTTT	CASNPTGSTEAFF
TRBV6-5	TRBJ1-6	13	.	.	TGTGCCAGCAGTTCCAGGGGCAATTCACCCCTCCACTTT	CASSSRGNSPLHF
TRBV4-1	TRBJ2-5	17	.	.	TGCGCCAGCAGCCAACTTGGCCCTCCGGGGGGCACAGGGACCCAGTACTTC	CASSQLGPPGGTGTQYF
TRBV7-2	TRBJ2-7	15	.	.	TGTGCCAGCAGCTTAGGCGGGACAGCGTCCTACGAGCAGTACTTC	CASSLGGTASYEQYF
TRBV10-2	TRBJ2-5	15	TRBD2	.	TGCGCCAGCAGTGACCTGCCTAGCGGGGGGGAGACCCAGTACTTC	CASSDLPSGGETQYF
TRBV5-6	TRBJ2-3	16	.	once	TGTGCCAGCAGCAACCCGACGGGGAGCCTCACAGATACGCAGTATTTT	CASSNPTGSLTDTQYF
TRBV4-1	TRBJ2-7	16	TRBD2	.	TGCGCCAGCAGCCATGTACTAGCGGGGGAAACCTACGAGCAGTACTTC	CASSHVLAGETYEQYF
TRBV28	TRBJ1-6	21	TRBD1	.	TGTGCCAGCAGTCCGATTCCGACAGGGGGCCCTTATACCCCATATAATTCACCCCTCCACTTT	CASSPIPTGGPYTPYNSPLHF
TRBV29-1	TRBJ1-1	12	.	.	TGCAGCGTTCAATCTGAGGGGCCTGAAGCTTTCTTT	CSVQSEGPEAFF
TRBV13	TRBJ1-1	17	TRBD1	.	TGTGCCAGCAGCTTCGCCTACGCTGGACAGGGGAACACTGAAGCTTTCTTT	CASSFAYAGQGNTEAFF
TRBV6-5	TRBJ2-3	11	.	once	TGTGCCAGCAAGTGCACAGATACGCAGTATTTT	CASKCTDTQYF
TRBV2	TRBJ2-3	13	TRBD2	.	TGTGCCAGCCGGGAGGGGCAAGTAGATACGCAGTATTTT	CASREGQVDTQYF
TRBV5-1	TRBJ2-5	16	TRBD2	.	TGCGCCAGCAGCTACGACCCTAGCGGAACACAAGAGACCCAGTACTTC	CASSYDPSGTQETQYF
TRBV27	TRBJ2-7	14	TRBD2	.	TGTGCCAGCAGTCTGGGGACTAGCCTTTACGAGCAGTACTTC	CASSLGTSLYEQYF
TRBV4-1	TRBJ2-3	16	TRBD1	.	TGCGCCAGCAGCCAAGTCGCAGGGGGCCTGGGAGATACGCAGTATTTT	CASSQVAGGLGDTQYF
TRBV11-2	TRBJ1-4	17	.	.	TGTGCCAGCAGTTCCGTAACTAGGGGGGGATATAATGAAAAACTGTTTTTT	CASSSVTRGGYNEKLFF
TRBV28	TRBJ2-1	12	.	.	TGTGCCAGCAGTTTTAGTAACAATGAGCAGTTCTTC	CASSFSNNEQFF
TRBV4-1	TRBJ2-7	15	.	.	TGCGCCAGCAGCCAAGAGAGCATAGGTTCCTACGAGCAGTACTTC	CASSQESIGSYEQYF
TRBV7-9	TRBJ2-3	14	.	.	TGTGCCAGCCTAGAAGTGGGCCCCGGGGATACGCAGTATTTT	CASLEVGPGDTQYF
TRBV5-1	TRBJ2-1	16	TRBD1	.	TGCGCCAGCAGCTTGGAAGGGACAGGGCCCTACAATGAGCAGTTCTTC	CASSLEGTGPYNEQFF
TRBV5-4	TRBJ2-4	17	.	.	TGTGCCAGCAGCTCCGGGACACTAATGTCCCCAATAAACATTCAGTACTTC	CASSSGTLMSPINIQYF
TRBV7-9	TRBJ2-7	16	.	.	TGTGCCAGCAGCTTAGCCCCCCATTTTGATCGGGGCGAGCAGTACTTC	CASSLAPHFDRGEQYF
TRBV12-5	TRBJ2-7	17	TRBD2	.	TGTGCTAGTGGTCCTATAAGGACTAGCCATAGCTCCTACGAGCAGTACTTC	CASGPIRTSHSSYEQYF
TRBV11-2	TRBJ1-2	12	.	.	TGTGCCAGCAGCTTAGATGGGTCCCAGGTAACCTTC	CASSLDGSQVTF
TRBV7-9	TRBJ2-6	11	.	.	TGTGCCAGCAGCTTAGGGCACGTCCTGACTTTC	CASSLGHVLTF
TRBV4-1	TRBJ2-3	15	.	.	TGCGCCAGCAGCCAAGGACCCTTAAGCACAGATACGCAGTATTTT	CASSQGPLSTDTQYF
TRBV13	TRBJ2-7	11	.	.	TGTGCCAGCAGCTTGCGGGACGAGCAGTACTTC	CASSLRDEQYF
TRBV7-9	TRBJ2-1	13	.	.	TGTGCCAGCAGCTTAACAGGGTCAAGTGAGCAGTTCTTC	CASSLTGSSEQFF